This T cell receptor (beta chain) was profiled in a study of T cell repertoires in cytomegalovirus infection. Study summary: Through public TCR beta signatures, both CMV infection and matching HLA type were indicated.

This clonotype was recorded at least ten times. What it recognizes is unknown. MiXCR, run by TCRdb on the reads, gives a single entry per CDR3 protein. The data show approximately 500,000 distinct CDR3 sequences, over 9% seen once. Germline V lookup: CDR1 SGHVS, CDR2 FQNEAQ. V dropped 1 base and J dropped 4 bases, with 7 bases sitting between them. This CDR3 spans 14 amino acids. Findings of the study overall: Cumulative frequency of public TCR beta families picked out carriers of CMV plus the relevant HLA. The ex vivo response was dominated by HLA-C-restricted CMV-specific TCR beta clonotypes.

The receptor was isolated from a human donor in good health (CMV status not recorded). Some clones in this sample may be carry-over from other donors' samples. Sequenced sample: PBMCs. V is TRBV7-8 and J is TRBJ2-2; TRBD1 might be the D (5 bases). The CDR3 reads CASSLGQPTGELFF. In nucleotides, the CDR3 is TGTGCCAGCAGCTTAGGACAGCCCACCGGGGAGCTGTTTTTT.